This T cell receptor beta chain was retrieved from a study of blood T cell repertoires in COVID-19. This clone appeared a single time. Only in-frame clones appear in the TCRdb table, and some are missing; sequencing was by immunoSEQ multiplex PCR. This table holds 250,000 or so clones, 70% to 90% found once. Germline-derived CDR1 and CDR2 are MNHEY and SVGEGT. Trimming pared 6 bases from V and 3 bases from J, leaving 8 bases between. This CDR3 spans 13 amino acids. The rearrangement uses TRBV6-2 or TRBV6-3 and TRBJ2-2, with TRBD2 as a possible D gene (5 bases). Sequenced: peripheral blood. This TCR came from a woman in her 70s with active or convalescent COVID-19. The CDR3 bases are TGTGCCAGCAGCCGGACTTACACCGGGGAGCTGTTTTTT. It yields the protein CASSRTYTGELFF.